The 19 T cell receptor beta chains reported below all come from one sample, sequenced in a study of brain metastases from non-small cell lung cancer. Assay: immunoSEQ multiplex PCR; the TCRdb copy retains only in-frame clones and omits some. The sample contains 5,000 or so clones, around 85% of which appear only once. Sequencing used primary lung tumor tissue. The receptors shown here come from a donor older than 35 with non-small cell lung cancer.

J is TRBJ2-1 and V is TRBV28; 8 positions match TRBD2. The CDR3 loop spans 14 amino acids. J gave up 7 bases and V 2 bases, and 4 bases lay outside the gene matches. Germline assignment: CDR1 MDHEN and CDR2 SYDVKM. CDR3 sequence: CASSLGGTRNEQFF. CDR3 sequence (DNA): TGTGCCAGCAGTTTAGGGGGGACTAGGAATGAGCAGTTCTTC.

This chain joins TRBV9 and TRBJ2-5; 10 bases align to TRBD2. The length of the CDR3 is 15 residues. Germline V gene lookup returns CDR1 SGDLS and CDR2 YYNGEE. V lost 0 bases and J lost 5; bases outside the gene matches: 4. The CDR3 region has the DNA TGTGCCAGCAGCGTAGGGCTAGCGGGAGCGGAGACCCAGTACTTC. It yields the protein CASSVGLAGAETQYF.

The CDR3 protein is CASSRGSIQETQYF. Here the CDR3 DNA reads TGTGCCAGCAGCCGAGGGTCGATCCAAGAGACCCAGTACTTC. This sequence joins TRBV7-8 and TRBJ2-5, with a tentative D call TRBD2 (5 bases). Germline lookup yields CDR1 SGHVS and CDR2 FQNEAQ. CDR3 length equals 14 residues. The V end lost 5 bases, the J end lost 1 base, and 11 bases lay between the germline ends.

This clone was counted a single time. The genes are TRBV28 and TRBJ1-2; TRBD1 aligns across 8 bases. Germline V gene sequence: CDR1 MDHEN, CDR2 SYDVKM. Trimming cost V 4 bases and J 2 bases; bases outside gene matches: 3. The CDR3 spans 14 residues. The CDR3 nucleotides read TGTGCCAGCAGTTCAGGACAGGGCAACTATGGCTACACCTTC. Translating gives CASSSGQGNYGYTF.

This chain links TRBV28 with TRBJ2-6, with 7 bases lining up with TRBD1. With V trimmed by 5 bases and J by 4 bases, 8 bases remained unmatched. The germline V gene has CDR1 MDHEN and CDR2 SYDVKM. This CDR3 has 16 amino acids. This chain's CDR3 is CASSTGQLAGANVLTF. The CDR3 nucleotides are TGTGCCAGCAGTACGGGACAGCTGGCAGGGGCCAACGTCCTGACTTTC. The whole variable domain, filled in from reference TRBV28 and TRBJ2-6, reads DVKVTQSSRYLVKRTGEKVFLECVQDMDHENMFWYRQDPGLGLRLIYFSYDVKMKEKGDIPEGYSVSREKKERFSLILESASTNQTSMYLCASSTGQLAGANVLTFGAGSRLTVL.

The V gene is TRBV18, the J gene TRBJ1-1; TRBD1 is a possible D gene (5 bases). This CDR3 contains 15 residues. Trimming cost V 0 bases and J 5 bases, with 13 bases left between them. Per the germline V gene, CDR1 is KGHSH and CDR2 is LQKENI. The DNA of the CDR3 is TGTGCCAGCTCACCACCAGGTTCCAGGGAGACTGAAGCTTTCTTT. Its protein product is CASSPPGSRETEAFF.

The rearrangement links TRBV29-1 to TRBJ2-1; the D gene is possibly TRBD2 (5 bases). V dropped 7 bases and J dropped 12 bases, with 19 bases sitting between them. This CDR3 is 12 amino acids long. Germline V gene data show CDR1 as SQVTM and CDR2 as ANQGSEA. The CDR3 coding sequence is TGCAGCGGTGTTGCTGTCGTTGGACTGCAGTTCTTC. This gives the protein CSGVAVVGLQFF.

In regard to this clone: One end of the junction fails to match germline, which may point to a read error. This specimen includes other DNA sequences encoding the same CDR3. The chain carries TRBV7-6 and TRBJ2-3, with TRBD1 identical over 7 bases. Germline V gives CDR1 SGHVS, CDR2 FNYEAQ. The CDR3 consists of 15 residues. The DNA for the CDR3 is TGTGCTAGCAGCTTAGGAGGACAGGATACAGATACGCAGTATTTT. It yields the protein CASSLGGQDTDTQYF.

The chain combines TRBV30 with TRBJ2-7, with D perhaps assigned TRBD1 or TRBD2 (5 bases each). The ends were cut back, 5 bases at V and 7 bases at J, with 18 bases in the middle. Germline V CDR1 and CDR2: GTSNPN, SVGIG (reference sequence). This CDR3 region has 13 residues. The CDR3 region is CAWSPGPAREQYF. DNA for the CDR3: TGTGCCTGGTCCCCGGGACCGGCGAGAGAGCAGTACTTC.

The CDR3 bases are TGTGCCACCAGCAGAGATGACAGGCAACATGAAAAACTGTTTTTT. This codes for CATSRDDRQHEKLFF. The genes are TRBV15 and TRBJ1-4; D perhaps matches TRBD1 (6 bases). CDR3 length equals 15 residues. The germline V and J ends were trimmed by 0 bases and 6 bases, with 11 bases remaining between them. CDR1 and CDR2 (germline): LNHNV, YYDKDF (reference sequence).

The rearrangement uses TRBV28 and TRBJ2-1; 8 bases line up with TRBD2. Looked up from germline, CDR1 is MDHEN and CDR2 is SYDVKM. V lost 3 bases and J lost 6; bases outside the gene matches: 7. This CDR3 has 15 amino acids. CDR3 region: CASSLTGGPFNEQFF. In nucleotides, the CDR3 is TGTGCCAGCAGTTTGACGGGAGGGCCCTTCAATGAGCAGTTCTTC.

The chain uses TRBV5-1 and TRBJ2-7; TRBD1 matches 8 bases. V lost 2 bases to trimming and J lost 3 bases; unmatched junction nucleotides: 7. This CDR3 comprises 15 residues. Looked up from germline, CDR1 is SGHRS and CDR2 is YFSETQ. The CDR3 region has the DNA TGCGCCAGCAGCTTAACGGCAGGGGGCGACTACGAGCAGTACTTC. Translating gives CASSLTAGGDYEQYF.

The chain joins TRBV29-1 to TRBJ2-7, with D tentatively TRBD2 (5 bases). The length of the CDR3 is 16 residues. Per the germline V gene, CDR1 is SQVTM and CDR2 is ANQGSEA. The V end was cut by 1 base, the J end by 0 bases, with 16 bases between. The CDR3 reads CSVEVTGLGSSYEQYF. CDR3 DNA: TGCAGCGTTGAAGTTACGGGGTTGGGCAGCTCCTACGAGCAGTACTTC.

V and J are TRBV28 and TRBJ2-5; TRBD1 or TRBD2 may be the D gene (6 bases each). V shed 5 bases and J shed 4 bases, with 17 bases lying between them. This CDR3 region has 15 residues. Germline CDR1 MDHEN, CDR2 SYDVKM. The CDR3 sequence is CASSITGRLRETQYF. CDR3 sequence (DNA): TGTGCCAGCAGTATAACAGGGAGGCTACGAGAGACCCAGTACTTC.

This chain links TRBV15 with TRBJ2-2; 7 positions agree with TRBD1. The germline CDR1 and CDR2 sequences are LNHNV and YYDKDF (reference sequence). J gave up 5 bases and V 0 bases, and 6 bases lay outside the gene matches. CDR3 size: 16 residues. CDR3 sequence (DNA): TGTGCCACCAGCAGAGATCGATTACAGGGGACCGGGGAGCTGTTTTTT. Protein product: CATSRDRLQGTGELFF.

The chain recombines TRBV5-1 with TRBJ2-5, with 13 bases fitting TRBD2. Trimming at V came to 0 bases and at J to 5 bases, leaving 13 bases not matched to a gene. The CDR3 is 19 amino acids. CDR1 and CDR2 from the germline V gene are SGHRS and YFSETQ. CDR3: CASSLAPAGLAGVSETQYF. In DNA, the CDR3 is TGCGCCAGCAGCTTGGCACCGGCAGGACTAGCGGGAGTTTCCGAGACCCAGTACTTC.

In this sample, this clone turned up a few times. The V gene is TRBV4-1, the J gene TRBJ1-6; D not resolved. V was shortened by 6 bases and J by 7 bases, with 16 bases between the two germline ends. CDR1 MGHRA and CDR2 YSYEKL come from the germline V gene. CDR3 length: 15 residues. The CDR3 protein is CASRPDMTDNSPLHF. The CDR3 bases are TGCGCCAGCAGACCAGACATGACGGACAATTCACCCCTCCACTTT.

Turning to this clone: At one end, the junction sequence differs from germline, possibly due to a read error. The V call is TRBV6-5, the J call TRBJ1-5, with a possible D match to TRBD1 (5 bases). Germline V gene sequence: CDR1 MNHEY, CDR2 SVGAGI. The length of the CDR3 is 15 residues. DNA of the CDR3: TGTGCCAGCACCAGTGGGGGATATAGCGATCAGCCCCAGCATTTT. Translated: CASTSGGYSDQPQHF.

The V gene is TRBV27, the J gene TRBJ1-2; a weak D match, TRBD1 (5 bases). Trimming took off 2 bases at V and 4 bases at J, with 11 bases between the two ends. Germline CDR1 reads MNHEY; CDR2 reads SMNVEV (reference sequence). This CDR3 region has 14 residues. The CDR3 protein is CASSLKGEGYGYTF. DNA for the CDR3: TGTGCCAGCAGTTTAAAAGGGGAGGGCTATGGCTACACCTTC.